The clone carrying this T cell receptor beta chain was counted between two and nine times. V lost 3 bases to trimming and J lost 6 bases, with 18 bases between them. The CDR3 extends over 15 amino acids. Germline loops: CDR1 SGHRS, CDR2 YFSETQ. This entry is derived from a study of cytomegalovirus exposure and HLA in healthy donors. Primers included in the PCR were 60 Vbeta and 13 Jbeta primers. The table came from immunoSEQ multiplex PCR; TCRdb's copy has only in-frame clones and leaves some out. The sample yields about 150,000 clones, roughly 84% seen once. Sequencing used PBMCs. The receptor comes from a boy between 2 and 10 years old in good health and CMV-seronegative. The V gene is TRBV5-1, the J gene TRBJ1-1, with a possible D match to TRBD1 (6 bases). CDR3 nucleotide sequence: TGCGCCAGCAGCTCCGAGGGTACAGGGCTCGCTGAAGCTTTCTTT. Translating it yields CASSSEGTGLAEAFF.